This record concerns one TCR beta chain sequence. Authors' data handling: Scientists estimated how many nucleated cells there were by amplifying reference gene primers. The assay was immunoSEQ multiplex PCR, and TCRdb's table has in-frame clones only and misses some. The V and J calls and clone size come from that table; D and trimming were worked out from the DNA. The repertoire holds fewer than 55,000 clones, with over 75% as singletons. V was shortened by 6 bases and J by 4 bases, with 10 bases between the two germline ends. The CDR3 consists of 13 residues. The sample comes from a study of blood T cell repertoires in COVID-19. Study-level information: The samples span acute and convalescent COVID-19 from the United States, Italy and Spain. Sample material is recorded as cDNA or gDNA derived from T cells, B-cell-depleted T cells, or PBMCs.

The sample taken for sequencing was peripheral blood. The sequence was obtained from a man aged 50-60 years with active COVID-19. The chain couples TRBV12-3 or TRBV12-4 to TRBJ2-4; D is uncertain. The CDR3: CASSPTVKNIQYF. In nucleotides, the CDR3 is TGTGCCAGCAGCCCTACTGTAAAAAACATTCAGTACTTC.